Below are 27 T cell receptor beta chains sequenced from a single sample in a study of long-term antiretroviral therapy in people with HIV. Version v3.0 of the immunoSEQ assay was performed at survey level. Using immunoSEQ multiplex PCR, the repertoire was profiled, and TCRdb retains in-frame clones only, with some absent. The repertoire holds 48,000 or so clones, with around 84% as singletons. The sequencing here drew on unsorted PBMCs, taken 0.8 years after starting antiretroviral therapy. The receptors stem from a young woman with HIV.

This clone was observed a handful of times. The rearrangement uses TRBV29-1 and TRBJ1-2; no clear D gene. This CDR3 has 12 residues. Germline V gives CDR1 SQVTM, CDR2 ANQGSEA. V was cut by 4 bases and J by 4 bases, with 10 bases left in between. The CDR3 sequence is CSVVSAGYGYTF. CDR3 DNA sequence: TGCAGCGTTGTCTCGGCGGGCTATGGCTACACCTTC. The variable domain in full, completed from reference TRBV29-1 and TRBJ1-2, reads SAVISQKPSRDICQRGTSLTIQCQVDSQVTMMFWYRQQPGQSLTLIATANQGSEATYESGFVIDKFPISRPNLTFSTLTVSNMSPEDSSIYLCSVVSAGYGYTFGSGTRLTVV.

The chain couples TRBV4-3 to TRBJ2-7; 8 bases are shared with TRBD1. CDR1 is LGHNA and CDR2 is YSLEER in the germline V gene. The V segment lost 0 bases and the J segment 2 bases; nucleotides outside the gene matches: 3. The CDR3 is made up of 15 amino acids. The CDR3, as DNA: TGCGCCAGCAGCCAAGATGGGACAGGAGCCTACGAGCAGTACTTC. Protein: CASSQDGTGAYEQYF.

The chain links TRBV4-3 to TRBJ1-1, with TRBD1 matching 7 bases. Germline lookup yields CDR1 LGHNA and CDR2 YSLEER. CDR3 size: 14 residues. The trim removed 0 bases at V and 3 bases at J, leaving 1 base unmatched. This CDR3 is CASSQDRGYTEAFF. The CDR3 DNA follows: TGCGCCAGCAGCCAAGACAGGGGGTACACTGAAGCTTTCTTT.

The genes are TRBV7-3 and TRBJ2-2; 9 nucleotides line up with TRBD2. V gave up 5 bases and J gave up 5 bases; unmatched junction bases: 9. Germline loops: CDR1 SGHTA, CDR2 FQGTGA. The CDR3 has 16 amino acids. CDR3 DNA: TGTGCCAGCAGCCTCGCGGGAGGGCCAAGTACCGGGGAGCTGTTTTTT. It is translated as CASSLAGGPSTGELFF.

This clone is a singleton in its sample. The V gene is TRBV20-1, the J gene TRBJ2-3; 8 bases match TRBD2. This CDR3 spans 11 amino acids. Germline V CDR1 and CDR2: DFQATT, SNEGSKA (reference sequence). The V gene end was trimmed by 2 bases and the J gene end by 14 bases; junction bases not matched to a gene: 6. CDR3 region: CSARTREGWYF. The CDR3 region has the DNA TGCAGTGCTAGAACCCGGGAGGGATGGTATTTT.

V gene TRBV5-1 combines with J gene TRBJ1-4; D is undetermined. This CDR3 spans 16 amino acids. Trimming pared 4 bases from V and 0 bases from J, leaving 13 bases between. CDR1 is SGHRS, CDR2 YFSETQ, per germline. CDR3 region: CASSETSLATNEKLFF. The CDR3 bases are TGCGCCAGCAGCGAGACCAGTCTTGCAACTAATGAAAAACTGTTTTTT.

The chain has TRBV28 and TRBJ2-1, with no clear D. Germline-derived CDR1 and CDR2 are MDHEN and SYDVKM. Deletions cut 6 bases from V and 4 bases from J, with 22 bases between. The CDR3 extends over 17 amino acids. The CDR3 DNA sequence: TGTGCCAGCAGCCAAACTCTTACCACTGACACTTACAATGAGCAGTTCTTC. Translated, it gives CASSQTLTTDTYNEQFF. The full variable domain, its missing parts supplied by reference TRBV28 and TRBJ2-1, is DVKVTQSSRYLVKRTGEKVFLECVQDMDHENMFWYRQDPGLGLRLIYFSYDVKMKEKGDIPEGYSVSREKKERFSLILESASTNQTSMYLCASSQTLTTDTYNEQFFGPGTRLTVL.

The chain recombines TRBV7-2 with TRBJ2-4, with D perhaps TRBD1 (6 bases). In germline, CDR1 is SGHTA, CDR2 FQGNSA. Trimming cost V 5 bases and J 6 bases, with 11 bases left between them. The CDR3 loop spans 13 amino acids. The CDR3 DNA sequence: TGTGCCAGCAGCCGCGGACAGATAAACATTCAGTACTTC. This translates into CASSRGQINIQYF.

The rearrangement links TRBV19 to TRBJ2-7; D is unresolved. Trimming stripped 6 bases from V and 2 bases from J, with 11 bases between. Germline values: CDR1 LNHDA, CDR2 SQIVND (reference sequence). This CDR3 spans 13 amino acids. The CDR3 DNA reads TGTGCCAGTAGCTATAACGCGGCCTACGAGCAGTACTTC. Translating gives CASSYNAAYEQYF.

The rearrangement uses TRBV28 and TRBJ1-2, with D possibly matching TRBD1 (5 bases). Trimming removed 2 bases at V and 6 bases at J, with 10 bases between. Germline CDR1 and CDR2: MDHEN and SYDVKM. This CDR3 spans 13 amino acids. Here the CDR3 DNA reads TGTGCCAGCAGTTTAGGCAGGGCTAATGGCTACACCTTC. Translating it yields CASSLGRANGYTF.

Here the CDR3 DNA reads TGTGCCAGCAGCTTAGATCCAGGGTCGGATACGCAGTATTTT. Its protein product is CASSLDPGSDTQYF. The chain is built from TRBV7-2 and TRBJ2-3; D is possibly TRBD1 (5 bases). Per germline, CDR1 SGHTA and CDR2 FQGNSA. The ends were cut back, 1 base at V and 6 bases at J, with 11 bases in the middle. The CDR3 extends over 14 amino acids.

The chain employs TRBV11-2 and TRBJ2-7, with D possibly being TRBD2 (5 bases). The V end lost 5 bases, the J end lost 2 bases, and 13 bases lay between the germline ends. CDR3 length: 14 amino acids. Germline V lookup: CDR1 SGHAT, CDR2 FQNNGV. The CDR3 DNA sequence: TGTGCCAGCAGCCCAGCGGCATTAACCTACGAGCAGTACTTC. Protein product: CASSPAALTYEQYF.

The V call is TRBV10-1, the J call TRBJ1-5, with D tentatively TRBD1 (5 bases). The V gene's germline CDR1 is WNHNN and CDR2 SYGVQD (reference sequence). The CDR3 consists of 14 residues. Trimming shortened V by 10 bases and J by 0 bases, and 13 bases separated the two germline ends. CDR3 bases: TGCGCCACCTCCCGGGGGGGTAGCAATCAGCCCCAGCATTTT. Encoded protein: CATSRGGSNQPQHF.

The chain employs TRBV11-3 and TRBJ2-3; 7 bases are a match to TRBD1. CDR3 length: 15 residues. Germline V CDR1 and CDR2: SGHNT, YENEEA. J lost 0 bases, V lost 5 bases, and 5 bases had no gene match. The CDR3 nucleotides read TGTGCCAGCAGCAATACAGGGGTTAGCACAGATACGCAGTATTTT. It codes for CASSNTGVSTDTQYF.

About this clone: Distinct nucleotide sequences in the sample also encode this CDR3. The rearrangement uses TRBV28 and TRBJ1-5; D unclear. The V end was cut by 3 bases, the J end by 3 bases, with 6 bases between. Germline V CDR1 and CDR2: MDHEN, SYDVKM. The length of the CDR3 is 13 residues. CDR3 sequence (DNA): TGTGCCAGCAGTTTCCGGGACAATCAGCCCCAGCATTTT. It translates to CASSFRDNQPQHF.

The chain combines TRBV6-1 with TRBJ2-7; D uncertain. The CDR3 runs 15 residues. V was trimmed by 2 bases and J by 6 bases, leaving 17 bases between them. Germline loops: CDR1 MNHNS, CDR2 SASEGT. CDR3 sequence reads: CASSELGWVTSEQYF. The CDR3 bases are TGTGCCAGCAGTGAACTAGGATGGGTTACCTCCGAGCAGTACTTC.

This chain joins TRBV19 and TRBJ1-4; TRBD1 aligns across 7 bases. Germline assignment: CDR1 LNHDA and CDR2 SQIVND (reference sequence). Trimming cost V 6 bases and J 5 bases; bases outside gene matches: 12. The CDR3 spans 16 residues. The CDR3 region has the DNA TGTGCCAGTAGGAGGACAGGCGCCGGTCGAAATGAAAAACTGTTTTTT. Translated: CASRRTGAGRNEKLFF.

This clone has just a few counts. The V gene is TRBV28, the J gene TRBJ2-5; D gene ambiguous. This CDR3 has 11 residues. V dropped 3 bases and J dropped 5 bases, with 4 bases sitting between them. Germline V gene data show CDR1 as MDHEN and CDR2 as SYDVKM. The CDR3 nucleotides are TGTGCCAGCAGTTTTAGGGAGACCCAGTACTTC. It codes for CASSFRETQYF.

This clone was picked up a small number of times. V and J are TRBV15 and TRBJ2-1, with D tentatively TRBD2 (7 bases). CDR3 length: 15 residues. Trimming took off 0 bases at V and 6 bases at J, with 12 bases between the two ends. Per germline, CDR1 LNHNV and CDR2 YYDKDF (reference sequence). The CDR3 is CATSRDRGGSNEQFF. CDR3 nucleotides: TGTGCCACCAGCAGAGACAGGGGCGGGAGCAATGAGCAGTTCTTC.

The rearrangement uses TRBV27 and TRBJ1-1; no definite D call. The CDR3 has 14 amino acids. Trimming cost V 2 bases and J 5 bases, with 12 bases left between them. The germline CDR1 and CDR2 sequences are MNHEY and SMNVEV (reference sequence). CDR3 DNA: TGTGCCAGCAGTTTAGGGCTGGGGTGGACTGAAGCTTTCTTT. As protein: CASSLGLGWTEAFF.

The gene calls are TRBV19 and TRBJ1-4, with D possibly TRBD1 on 6 matching bases. V dropped 4 bases and J dropped 5 bases, with 11 bases sitting between them. The CDR3 consists of 14 residues. From germline, CDR1 is LNHDA and CDR2 SQIVND (reference sequence). CDR3 coding DNA: TGTGCCAGTAGTAGAGGGACACGGAATGAAAAACTGTTTTTT. Translating gives CASSRGTRNEKLFF.

The J gene is TRBJ2-4, the V gene TRBV9; 13 nucleotides line up with TRBD2. The CDR3 runs 18 residues. Germline assignment: CDR1 SGDLS and CDR2 YYNGEE. The ends lost 3 bases at V and 9 bases at J; junction bases unmatched: 15. CDR3 residues: CASSEQSGTSGIPAIQYF. The CDR3 coding sequence is TGTGCCAGCAGCGAACAATCCGGGACTAGCGGGATACCTGCCATTCAGTACTTC.

The DNA of the CDR3 is TGTGCCAGCAGTGGCGGACTACGCACAGATACGCAGTATTTT. Residues: CASSGGLRTDTQYF. V gene TRBV2 combines with J gene TRBJ2-3; a possible D gene is TRBD2 (6 bases). The V gene's germline CDR1 is SNHLY and CDR2 FYNNEI. The CDR3 contains 14 residues. Deletions cut 4 bases from V and 1 base from J, with 9 bases between. The complete variable domain, with remaining parts taken from reference TRBV2 and TRBJ2-3, reads EPEVTQTPSHQVTQMGQEVILRCVPISNHLYFYWYRQILGQKVEFLVSFYNNEISEKSEIFDDQFSVERPDGSNFTLKIRSTKLEDSAMYFCASSGGLRTDTQYFGPGTRLTVL.

The chain joins TRBV18 to TRBJ2-3, with D perhaps TRBD1 or TRBD2 (5 bases each). V gave up 4 bases and J gave up 0 bases, with 17 bases separating them. The CDR3 has 17 amino acids. CDR1 and CDR2 from the germline V gene are KGHSH and LQKENI. This CDR3 is CASSLGAKRQSTDTQYF. The CDR3 DNA reads TGTGCCAGCTCACTCGGGGCCAAGCGCCAGAGCACAGATACGCAGTATTTT.

The chain recombines TRBV7-2 with TRBJ2-3; 10 bases map to TRBD2. Losses at the gene ends were 11 bases for V and 2 bases for J; bases not matched to a gene: 1. The CDR3 extends over 12 amino acids. CDR1 is SGHTA, CDR2 FQGNSA, per germline. CDR3 in DNA: TGTGCCGGACTAGCGGACACAGATACGCAGTATTTT. It encodes CAGLADTDTQYF.

V gene TRBV7-9 combines with J gene TRBJ2-3; 10 bases are shared with TRBD2. V shed 3 bases, J shed 2 bases, and the junction held 5 bases outside the gene matches. There are 16 residues in the CDR3. Germline V lookup: CDR1 SEHNR, CDR2 FQNEAQ (reference sequence). The CDR3 DNA sequence: TGTGCCAGCAGCTTGAGGAGCGGGAGGGCCACAGATACGCAGTATTTT. Its protein product is CASSLRSGRATDTQYF.

This chain joins TRBV7-9 and TRBJ2-1; 13 positions agree with TRBD2. V lost 8 bases to trimming and J lost 10 bases; unmatched junction nucleotides: 5. CDR3 length: 13 amino acids. Germline CDR1 is SEHNR and CDR2 is FQNEAQ (reference sequence). CDR3 bases: TGTGCCAGCTGGACTAGCGGGAGTCCCGAGCAGTTCTTC. This translates into CASWTSGSPEQFF.